The sequence of this T cell receptor beta chain was determined in a study of cytomegalovirus exposure and HLA in healthy donors. PCR employed 60 Vbeta and 13 Jbeta primers. TCRdb's table, derived via immunoSEQ multiplex PCR, lists solely in-frame clones and lacks some. In the table there are over 60,000 clones, around 75% of which are singletons. Germline assignment: CDR1 KGHSH and CDR2 LQKENI. With V trimmed by 0 bases and J by 8 bases, 8 bases remained unmatched. This CDR3 spans 15 amino acids. The sequencing input was PBMCs. This chain connects TRBV18 to TRBJ1-2, with 8 nucleotides matching TRBD1. This receptor was identified in a man aged 65-85 years in good health and CMV-seronegative. CDR3 DNA sequence: TGTGCCAGCTCACCACCCAGTCCAGGGGGCCAGGGCTACACCTTC. Translated, it gives CASSPPSPGGQGYTF.